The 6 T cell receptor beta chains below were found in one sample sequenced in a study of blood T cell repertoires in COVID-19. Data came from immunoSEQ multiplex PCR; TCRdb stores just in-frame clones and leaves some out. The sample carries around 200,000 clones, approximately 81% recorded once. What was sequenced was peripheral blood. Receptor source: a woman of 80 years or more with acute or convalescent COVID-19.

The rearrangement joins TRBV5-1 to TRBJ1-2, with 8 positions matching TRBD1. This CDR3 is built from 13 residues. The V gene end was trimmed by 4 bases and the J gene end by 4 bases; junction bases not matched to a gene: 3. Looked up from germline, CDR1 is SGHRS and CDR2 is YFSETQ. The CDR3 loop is CASSPGGLYGYTF. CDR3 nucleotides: TGCGCCAGCAGCCCAGGGGGCCTCTATGGCTACACCTTC. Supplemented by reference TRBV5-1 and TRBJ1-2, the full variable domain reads KAGVTQTPRYLIKTRGQQVTLSCSPISGHRSVSWYQQTPGQGLQFLFEYFSETQRNKGNFPGRFSGRQFSNSRSEMNVSTLELGDSALYLCASSPGGLYGYTFGSGTRLTVV.

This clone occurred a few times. CDR3 coding DNA: TGTGCCAGCAGCTTACCAGTGAACACTGAAGCTTTCTTT. Residues: CASSLPVNTEAFF. The chain employs TRBV7-3 and TRBJ1-1, with no clear D. V lost 2 bases to trimming and J lost 0 bases, with 4 bases between them. The CDR3 is 13 amino acids. The germline V gene encodes CDR1 SGHTA and CDR2 FQGTGA. The full variable domain, its missing parts supplied by reference TRBV7-3 and TRBJ1-1, is GAGVSQTPSNKVTEKGKYVELRCDPISGHTALYWYRQSLGQGPEFLIYFQGTGAADDSGLPNDRFFAVRPEGSVSTLKIQRTERGDSAVYLCASSLPVNTEAFFGQGTRLTVV.

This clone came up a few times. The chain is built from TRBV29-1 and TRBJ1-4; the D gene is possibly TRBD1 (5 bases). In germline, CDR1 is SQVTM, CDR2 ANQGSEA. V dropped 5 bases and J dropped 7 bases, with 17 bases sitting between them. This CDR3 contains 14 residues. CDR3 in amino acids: CSVTDIIRGEKLFF. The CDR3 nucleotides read TGCAGCGTTACGGACATCATTCGAGGTGAAAAACTGTTTTTT.

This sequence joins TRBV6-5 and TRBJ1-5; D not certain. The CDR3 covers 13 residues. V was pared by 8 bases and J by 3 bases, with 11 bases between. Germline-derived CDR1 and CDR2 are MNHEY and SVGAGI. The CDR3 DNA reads TGTGCCAGCCGGGGAGGGATCAATCAGCCCCAGCATTTT. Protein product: CASRGGINQPQHF.

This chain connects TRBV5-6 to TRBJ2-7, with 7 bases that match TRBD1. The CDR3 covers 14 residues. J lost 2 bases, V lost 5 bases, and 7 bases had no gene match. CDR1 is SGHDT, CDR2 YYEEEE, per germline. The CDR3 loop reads CASSPPGGTYEQYF. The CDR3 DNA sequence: TGTGCCAGCAGTCCACCAGGGGGAACCTACGAGCAGTACTTC.

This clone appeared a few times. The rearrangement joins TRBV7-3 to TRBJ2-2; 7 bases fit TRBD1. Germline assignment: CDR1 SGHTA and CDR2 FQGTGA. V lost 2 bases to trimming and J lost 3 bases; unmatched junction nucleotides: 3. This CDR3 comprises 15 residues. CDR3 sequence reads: CASSLLGQDTGELFF. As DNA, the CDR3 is TGTGCCAGCAGCTTACTCGGACAGGACACCGGGGAGCTGTTTTTT.